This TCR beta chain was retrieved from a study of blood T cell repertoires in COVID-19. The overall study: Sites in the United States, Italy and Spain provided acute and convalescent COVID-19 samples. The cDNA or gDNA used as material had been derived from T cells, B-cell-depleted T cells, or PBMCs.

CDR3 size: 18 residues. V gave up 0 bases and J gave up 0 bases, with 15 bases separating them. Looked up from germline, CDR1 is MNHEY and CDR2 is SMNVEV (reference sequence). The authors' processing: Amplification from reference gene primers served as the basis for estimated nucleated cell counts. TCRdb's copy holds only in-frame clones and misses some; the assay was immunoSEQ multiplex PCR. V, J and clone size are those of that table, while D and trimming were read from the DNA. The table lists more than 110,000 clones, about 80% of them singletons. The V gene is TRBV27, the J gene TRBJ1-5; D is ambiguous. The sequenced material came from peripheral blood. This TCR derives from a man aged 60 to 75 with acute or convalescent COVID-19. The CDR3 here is CASSLSGSASYSNQPQHF. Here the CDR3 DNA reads TGTGCCAGCAGTTTATCGGGGAGTGCCAGTTATAGCAATCAGCCCCAGCATTTT.